These 22 T cell receptor beta chains came from one sample sequenced in a study of blood T cell repertoires in COVID-19. Profiling relied on immunoSEQ multiplex PCR, and the TCRdb table lists in-frame clones only, not all of them. The repertoire has some 140,000 clones, almost 85% of them found once; the top ten carry approximately 5%. Sequencing input: PBMCs or T cells enriched from blood (not recorded which). The origin of the receptors is a man aged 35 to 55 with acute COVID-19.

The rearrangement joins TRBV7-2 to TRBJ1-5; D ambiguous. CDR1 and CDR2 from the germline V gene are SGHTA and FQGNSA. The CDR3 extends over 15 amino acids. V lost 1 base and J lost 0, with 7 bases in between. In nucleotides, the CDR3 is TGTGCCAGCAGCTTAGTCGGGGATAGCAATCAGCCCCAGCATTTT. Protein product: CASSLVGDSNQPQHF.

The J gene is TRBJ2-1, the V gene TRBV14; D ambiguous. Trimming pared 0 bases from V and 7 bases from J, leaving 7 bases between. Germline CDR1 SGHDN, CDR2 FVKESK. CDR3 length equals 13 residues. Here the CDR3 reads CASSQDVRNEQFF. The CDR3 DNA is TGTGCCAGCAGCCAAGATGTGCGTAATGAGCAGTTCTTC. Supplemented by reference TRBV14 and TRBJ2-1, the full variable domain reads EAGVTQFPSHSVIEKGQTVTLRCDPISGHDNLYWYRRVMGKEIKFLLHFVKESKQDESGMPNNRFLAERTGGTYSTLKVQPAELEDSGVYFCASSQDVRNEQFFGPGTRLTVL.

The chain employs TRBV7-8 and TRBJ1-1; TRBD1 might be the D (5 bases). This CDR3 has 13 residues. The V gene's germline CDR1 is SGHVS and CDR2 FQNEAQ. V gave up 3 bases and J gave up 2 bases, with 7 bases separating them. CDR3 amino acids: CASSLTANTEAFF. Here the CDR3 DNA reads TGTGCCAGCAGCTTGACAGCTAACACTGAAGCTTTCTTT. Variable domain in full (rest from reference TRBV7-8 and TRBJ1-1): GAGVSQSPRYKVAKRGQDVALRCDPISGHVSLFWYQQALGQGPEFLTYFQNEAQLDKSGLPSDRFFAERPEGSVSTLKIQRTQQEDSAVYLCASSLTANTEAFFGQGTRLTVV.

The genes are TRBV2 and TRBJ1-5; possibly TRBD1 for D (6 bases). In germline, CDR1 is SNHLY, CDR2 FYNNEI. This CDR3 contains 12 residues. V was cut by 4 bases and J by 7 bases, with 8 bases left in between. CDR3 DNA: TGTGCCAGCAGTGTTCAGGGGCAGCCCCAGCATTTT. It is translated as CASSVQGQPQHF.

This chain joins TRBV7-9 and TRBJ1-3; no clear D. Between the trimmed V and J ends, which lost 5 bases and 7 bases, there was a span of 15 bases. Germline-derived CDR1 and CDR2 are SEHNR and FQNEAQ (reference sequence). The CDR3 is 14 residues long. The CDR3 loop reads CASSRFRSGNTIYF. The DNA for the CDR3 is TGTGCCAGCAGCCGTTTTCGCTCGGGGAACACCATATATTTT.

Turning to this clone: Sequence at one end of the junction differs from germline and may be a read error. V and J are TRBV28 and TRBJ2-1, with 9 bases identical to TRBD1. The germline gives CDR1 MDHEN, CDR2 SYDVKM. This CDR3 contains 13 residues. The CDR3 protein is CASSIRDRVPPVF. The CDR3, as DNA: TGTGCCAGCAGCATCCGGGACAGGGTCCCTCCAGTCTTC.

The V call is TRBV5-1, the J call TRBJ1-2; possible D gene TRBD1, 6 bases. The CDR3 is 14 residues long. V lost 4 bases, J lost 4 bases, and 14 bases lay in between. CDR1 and CDR2 (germline): SGHRS, YFSETQ. DNA of the CDR3: TGCGCCAGCAGCCCGTACCAGGGGTCCTATGGCTACACCTTC. Its translation is CASSPYQGSYGYTF.

The V call is TRBV14, the J call TRBJ2-2; 10 bases match TRBD1. Germline V gene lookup returns CDR1 SGHDN and CDR2 FVKESK. V dropped 3 bases and J dropped 5; count of bases not matched to a gene: 6. The CDR3 is made up of 16 amino acids. CDR3 region: CASSHTGTGETGELFF. The CDR3 nucleotides are TGTGCCAGCAGCCATACCGGGACAGGGGAAACCGGGGAGCTGTTTTTT.

About this clone: Other nucleotide sequences from this sample produce the same CDR3. This chain's CDR3 is CASSRDRDYEQYF. CDR3 nucleotides: TGTGCCAGCAGCCGGGACAGGGACTACGAGCAGTACTTC. The chain combines TRBV3-1 (or the pseudogene TRBV3-2) with TRBJ2-7; 9 bases align to TRBD1. Germline trimming cut 4 bases from V and 3 bases from J; bases unmatched to any gene: 1. The germline CDR1 and CDR2 sequences are LGHDT and YNNKEL (reference sequence). The CDR3 has 13 residues.

The CDR3 DNA sequence: TGTGCCAGCAGTCGGGACATTTGGGCGAACACTGAAGCTTTCTTT. Encoded protein: CASSRDIWANTEAFF. The chain has TRBV6-5 and TRBJ1-1; perhaps TRBD1 as D (6 bases). CDR1 and CDR2 (germline): MNHEY, SVGAGI. With 5 bases removed from V and 1 base from J, the gap between germline ends came to 14 bases. The CDR3 contains 15 residues.

CDR3 DNA: TGTGCCACCCTAGATAGCGGGAGGAAAGATACGCAGTATTTT. This sequence encodes CATLDSGRKDTQYF. The V call is TRBV19, the J call TRBJ2-3; the match to TRBD2 covers 10 bases. After removal of 10 bases from V and 5 bases from J, the junction contained 9 bases not matched to a gene. The germline CDR1 and CDR2 sequences are LNHDA and SQIVND (reference sequence). CDR3 length: 14 amino acids. Drawing the rest from reference TRBV19 and TRBJ2-3, the complete variable domain is DGGITQSPKYLFRKEGQNVTLSCEQNLNHDAMYWYRQDPGQGLRLIYYSQIVNDFQKGDIAEGYSVSREKKESFPLTVTSAQKNPTAFYLCATLDSGRKDTQYFGPGTRLTVL.

The J gene is TRBJ2-7, the V gene TRBV5-1; 14 bases align to TRBD2. The CDR3 consists of 18 residues. The V and J ends lost 4 bases and 6 bases, in that order; junction bases with no gene match: 15. Germline loops: CDR1 SGHRS, CDR2 YFSETQ. The CDR3 nucleotides are TGCGCCAGCAGCCCGTCGGGACTAGCGGGAGAGTCTTTCCGCGAGCAGTACTTC. It encodes CASSPSGLAGESFREQYF.

This chain joins TRBV4-1 and TRBJ2-7, with TRBD1 matching 7 bases. The V gene's germline CDR1 is MGHRA and CDR2 YSYEKL. This CDR3 is built from 17 residues. The V segment lost 0 bases and the J segment 4 bases; nucleotides outside the gene matches: 12. The CDR3 DNA reads as TGCGCCAGCAGCCAAGATTTTCCGGACAGGACTTTATACGAGCAGTACTTC. Amino acid sequence: CASSQDFPDRTLYEQYF.

CDR3 DNA sequence: TGTGCCAGCAGCTTAGTTACTTGCCCAGGGGGCATCAATCAGCCCCAGCATTTT. Protein: CASSLVTCPGGINQPQHF. The chain has TRBV11-3 and TRBJ1-5; 8 bases are a match to TRBD1. The V gene's germline CDR1 is SGHNT and CDR2 YENEEA. The CDR3 runs 18 residues. The trim removed 1 base at V and 3 bases at J, leaving 11 bases unmatched.

The gene calls are TRBV10-3 and TRBJ2-1; 8 bases match TRBD2. Trimming cost V 3 bases and J 6 bases; bases outside gene matches: 10. This CDR3 has 16 amino acids. Germline loops: CDR1 ENHRY, CDR2 SYGVKD. The CDR3 DNA sequence: TGTGCCATCAGTGACCTCGGGGGGGCCGTGAGCAATGAGCAGTTCTTC. This translates into CAISDLGGAVSNEQFF.

The rearrangement joins TRBV4-3 to TRBJ2-1; 7 bases are a match to TRBD1. The CDR3 runs 14 residues. The germline V gene encodes CDR1 LGHNA and CDR2 YSLEER. J was trimmed by 7 bases and V by 3 bases; bases with no gene match: 6. The CDR3 bases are TGCGCCAGCAGCCATTACAGGGGATTGAATGAGCAGTTCTTC. Translation gives CASSHYRGLNEQFF.

The V and J genes are TRBV19 and TRBJ2-7, with D possibly being TRBD1 (5 bases). V lost 2 bases, J lost 0 bases, and 8 bases lay in between. The CDR3 length is 14 residues. CDR1 is LNHDA, CDR2 SQIVND, per germline (reference sequence). As DNA, the CDR3 is TGTGCCAGTAGTATAAGGGGCGACTCCTACGAGCAGTACTTC. It codes for CASSIRGDSYEQYF.

This clone appeared many times. V gene TRBV15 combines with J gene TRBJ2-7, with 15 bases identical to TRBD2. The CDR3 contains 16 residues. V was pared by 4 bases and J by 4 bases, with 5 bases of the junction left unmatched. The germline CDR1 and CDR2 sequences are LNHNV and YYDKDF (reference sequence). CDR3 DNA: TGTGCCACCAGCACAGGACTAGCGGGAGGGCCATACGAGCAGTACTTC. It translates to CATSTGLAGGPYEQYF.

V gene TRBV11-2 combines with J gene TRBJ1-1, with TRBD1 as a possible D gene (5 bases). This CDR3 is 13 amino acids long. V was shortened by 6 bases and J by 4 bases, with 12 bases between the two germline ends. Germline-derived CDR1 and CDR2 are SGHAT and FQNNGV. In DNA, the CDR3 is TGTGCCAGCAGATATGTCGGGGGCACTGAAGCTTTCTTT. Amino acid sequence: CASRYVGGTEAFF.

The chain recombines TRBV7-8 with TRBJ2-2; TRBD1 aligns across 8 bases. The CDR3 consists of 16 residues. From germline, CDR1 is SGHVS and CDR2 FQNEAQ. V was pared by 2 bases and J by 6 bases, with 8 bases of the junction left unmatched. In DNA, the CDR3 is TGTGCCAGCAGCTTATTGCGGACAGGGTTGGCCGGGGAGCTGTTTTTT. It encodes CASSLLRTGLAGELFF.

This sequence joins TRBV6-2 or TRBV6-3 and TRBJ2-3; no clear D. Germline CDR1 is MNHEY and CDR2 is SVGEGT. V shed 5 bases and J shed 1 base, with 13 bases lying between them. The CDR3 spans 15 residues. The CDR3 DNA sequence: TGTGCCAGCAGTCGCTCACCTATTGGCACAGATACGCAGTATTTT. Translation gives CASSRSPIGTDTQYF.

This chain uses TRBV28 with TRBJ2-1; TRBD2 agrees at 9 bases. Germline lookup yields CDR1 MDHEN and CDR2 SYDVKM. V lost 7 bases and J lost 7; bases outside the gene matches: 17. The CDR3 is 17 amino acids. The CDR3 is CASNPTGLARSVNEQFF. DNA for the CDR3: TGTGCCAGCAACCCCACGGGACTAGCAAGGTCCGTGAATGAGCAGTTCTTC.